Listed below are T cell receptor beta chains from one sample, sequenced in a study of naive and memory T cell subsets. TCRdb fed the 5' RACE reads into MiXCR, producing one record per CDR3 protein. The sample includes 55,000 to 65,000 distinct CDR3 sequences, approximately 8% of them seen just once. These receptors were collected from a female donor in good health. CDR3s include the opening cysteine and the closing phenylalanine or tryptophan. Each record gives: clone size, J gene, V gene, D gene, CDR3 DNA, CDR3 protein. A D gene is named only where the DNA matches it firmly. The listing skips clone size in some rows; elsewhere it reads once, few, many or a size class.

size: few
J: TRBJ2-3
V: TRBV5-1
D: NA
DNA: TGCGCCAGCAGCTCCGGACAGCGCACAGATACGCAGTATTTT
CDR3: CASSSGQRTDTQYF

size: NA
J: TRBJ2-2
V: TRBV2
D: TRBD1
DNA: TGTGCCAGCAGTGCCTCCGGGACAGGGGTCACCGGGGAGCTGTTTTTT
CDR3: CASSASGTGVTGELFF

size: few
J: TRBJ1-5
V: TRBV19
D: NA
DNA: TGTGCCAGTAGTCCCGGGACAAGGGGCAATCAGCCCCAGCATTTT
CDR3: CASSPGTRGNQPQHF

size: many
J: TRBJ1-5
V: TRBV30
D: NA
DNA: TGTGCCTGGAGTGTAAGGAAAAATCAGCCCCAGCATTTT
CDR3: CAWSVRKNQPQHF

size: many
J: TRBJ1-1
V: TRBV9
D: NA
DNA: TGTGCCAGCAGCGTAGGTACGGAAGAAGCTTTCTTT
CDR3: CASSVGTEEAFF

size: many
J: TRBJ1-2
V: TRBV9
D: TRBD1
DNA: TGTGCCAGCAGCACCCGGACAGGGGGCGAGGGCTACACCTTC
CDR3: CASSTRTGGEGYTF

size: few
J: TRBJ1-2
V: TRBV5-4
D: TRBD1
DNA: TGTGCCAGCACCCCCGGAGGGGGCATCGGTAACTATGGCTACACCTTC
CDR3: CASTPGGGIGNYGYTF

size: few
J: TRBJ1-5
V: TRBV9
D: TRBD1
DNA: TGTGCCAGCAGCTCCCACCCCGACAGGGGCAATCAGCCCCAGCATTTT
CDR3: CASSSHPDRGNQPQHF

size: many
J: TRBJ1-1
V: TRBV7-3
D: NA
DNA: TGTGCCAGCGGGGGAGGTAGGAACACTGAAGCTTTCTTT
CDR3: CASGGGRNTEAFF

size: few
J: TRBJ2-1
V: TRBV6-5
D: TRBD2
DNA: TGTGCCAGCAGTCGATTGCTAAGCGGGAGGGCCATAAATGAGCAGTTCTTC
CDR3: CASSRLLSGRAINEQFF

size: few
J: TRBJ1-6
V: TRBV15
D: NA
DNA: TGTGCCACCAGCAGAGATCGTTCTTCGCATTCACCCCTCCACTTT
CDR3: CATSRDRSSHSPLHF

size: many
J: TRBJ1-1
V: TRBV20-1
D: NA
DNA: TGCAGTGCTAGTACACAGAGTTCCACTGAAGCTTTCTTT
CDR3: CSASTQSSTEAFF

size: NA
J: TRBJ1-5
V: TRBV11-2
D: NA
DNA: TGTGCCAGCATCCCTAGGGGGTTGTATTTCGAGCATCAGCCCCAGCATTTT
CDR3: CASIPRGLYFEHQPQHF

size: many
J: TRBJ1-5
V: TRBV2
D: NA
DNA: TGTGCCAGCAGTACTACAATGAGCAATCAGCCCCAGCATTTT
CDR3: CASSTTMSNQPQHF

size: NA
J: TRBJ1-2
V: TRBV5-1
D: TRBD1
DNA: TGCGCCAGCAGCTTGGTAGGACAGGGCCATGCCGGGGGTGGCTACACCTTC
CDR3: CASSLVGQGHAGGGYTF

size: NA
J: TRBJ2-1
V: TRBV25-1
D: TRBD1
DNA: TGTGCCAGCGGACAGGTTACCTACAATGAGCAGTTCTTC
CDR3: CASGQVTYNEQFF

size: many
J: TRBJ2-5
V: TRBV20-1
D: TRBD1
DNA: TGCAGTGCTTCCGTGGGGGCAGACAGGGTGGGAGAGACCCAGTACTTC
CDR3: CSASVGADRVGETQYF

size: few
J: TRBJ2-7
V: TRBV6-5
D: NA
DNA: TGTGCCAGCAGTGGCGGGACGGGCGGCGAGCAGTACTTC
CDR3: CASSGGTGGEQYF

size: NA
J: TRBJ2-1
V: TRBV28
D: NA
DNA: TGTGCCAGCAGTTCGACGCGAGAGCAGTTCTTC
CDR3: CASSSTREQFF

size: many
J: TRBJ1-1
V: TRBV20-1
D: TRBD1
DNA: TGCAGTGCTAGGTTCCGGGACAGGCGGGCGACGATCACTGAAGCTTTCTTT
CDR3: CSARFRDRRATITEAFF

size: many
J: TRBJ1-2
V: TRBV5-1
D: NA
DNA: TGCGCCAGCAGCTTGGGGGGGGACTATGGCTACACCTTC
CDR3: CASSLGGDYGYTF

size: NA
J: TRBJ2-7
V: TRBV20-1
D: NA
DNA: TGCAGTGCTATCGGGGGGCAAGTCAGGTACGAGCAGTACTTC
CDR3: CSAIGGQVRYEQYF

size: few
J: TRBJ2-5
V: TRBV20-1
D: TRBD1
DNA: TGCAGTGCAACCGGGACAGGGGAGTGGGAGACCCAGTACTTC
CDR3: CSATGTGEWETQYF

size: few
J: TRBJ1-6
V: TRBV7-8
D: NA
DNA: TGTGCCAGCAGCTTAGTGGGGGGATTCTATAATTCACCCCTCCACTTT
CDR3: CASSLVGGFYNSPLHF

size: few
J: TRBJ1-1
V: TRBV28
D: NA
DNA: TGTGCCAGCATCACTTGGGGCAGGGGATCGAACACTGAAGCTTTCTTT
CDR3: CASITWGRGSNTEAFF

size: NA
J: TRBJ2-2
V: TRBV9
D: TRBD2
DNA: TGTGCCAGCAGTTCGGGGGGGACCGGGGAGCTGTTTTTT
CDR3: CASSSGGTGELFF

size: once
J: TRBJ2-5
V: TRBV29-1
D: NA
DNA: TGCAGCGTTGAAGGCCAGGCCCAAGAGACCCAGTACTTC
CDR3: CSVEGQAQETQYF

size: few
J: TRBJ2-7
V: TRBV6-5
D: TRBD2
DNA: TGTGCCAGCAGTTACTCGCAGCGGGAGGGCCTCTACGAGCAGTACTTC
CDR3: CASSYSQREGLYEQYF

size: few
J: TRBJ2-7
V: TRBV20-1
D: TRBD1
DNA: TGCAGTGCTAGAGATGAGGGACAGGGATTTTCCATCGCCTACGAGCAGTACTTC
CDR3: CSARDEGQGFSIAYEQYF

size: few
J: TRBJ2-1
V: TRBV5-1
D: NA
DNA: TGCGCCAGCAGCTCGGACGCCGACGAGCAGTTCTTC
CDR3: CASSSDADEQFF

size: NA
J: TRBJ2-7
V: TRBV28
D: TRBD1
DNA: TGTGCCAGCAGTTCCGGACAGGCGGAAGAGCAGTACTTC
CDR3: CASSSGQAEEQYF

size: NA
J: TRBJ2-2
V: TRBV29-1
D: NA
DNA: TGCAGCGTGACCCCCGGGACTGGGGAGCTGTTTTTT
CDR3: CSVTPGTGELFF

size: NA
J: TRBJ2-1
V: TRBV20-1
D: TRBD2
DNA: TGCAGTGCTGCCGTGTCACTAGCGGGAAAGTACAATGAGCAGTTCTTC
CDR3: CSAAVSLAGKYNEQFF

size: NA
J: TRBJ1-4
V: TRBV6-4
D: NA
DNA: TGTGCCAGCAGCAAAGGATCCCAGGGCGCAGGGGAAAAACTGTTTTTT
CDR3: CASSKGSQGAGEKLFF

size: many
J: TRBJ2-7
V: TRBV19
D: TRBD2
DNA: TGTGCCAGTAGCCAAAGCGGGGGCGGGGGCTACGAGCAGTACTTC
CDR3: CASSQSGGGGYEQYF

size: many
J: TRBJ1-2
V: TRBV4-1
D: NA
DNA: TGCGCCAGCAGCCAAGATCCGGGGAACTATGGCTACACCTTC
CDR3: CASSQDPGNYGYTF

size: many
J: TRBJ1-5
V: TRBV20-1
D: TRBD1
DNA: TGCAGTGCTAGAGGGGACAGGGAGGTACAGCCCCAGCATTTT
CDR3: CSARGDREVQPQHF

size: NA
J: TRBJ1-2
V: TRBV19
D: TRBD1
DNA: TGTGCCAGTACCAAGGGGGCCTTCTATGGCTACACCTTC
CDR3: CASTKGAFYGYTF

size: NA
J: TRBJ2-5
V: TRBV2
D: NA
DNA: TGTGCCAGCAGTGGTCAGTTTAAGGCCCAGTACTTC
CDR3: CASSGQFKAQYF

size: NA
J: TRBJ2-7
V: TRBV20-1
D: TRBD2
DNA: TGCAGTGCTAGAGATCCAACTAGCGGGAACGACGAGCAGTACTTC
CDR3: CSARDPTSGNDEQYF

size: NA
J: TRBJ1-1
V: TRBV7-9
D: NA
DNA: TGTGCCAGCAGCTTAGTTCGTGCAGCGGGGGAAGCTTTCTTT
CDR3: CASSLVRAAGEAFF

size: many
J: TRBJ1-1
V: TRBV6-1
D: TRBD1
DNA: TGTGCCAGCAGTTACAGGGGGTATGAAGCTTTCTTT
CDR3: CASSYRGYEAFF

size: few
J: TRBJ2-2
V: TRBV12-3/TRBV12-4
D: NA
DNA: TGTGCCAGCAGTTTCTTCGGGGAGCTGTTTTTT
CDR3: CASSFFGELFF

size: many
J: TRBJ1-5
V: TRBV2
D: NA
DNA: TGTGCCAGCAGTGACGTAGGTCAGACCAATCAGCCCCAGCATTTT
CDR3: CASSDVGQTNQPQHF

size: NA
J: TRBJ2-1
V: TRBV6-5
D: NA
DNA: TGTGCCAGCAGTTATTCACAGAAGCAGTTCTTC
CDR3: CASSYSQKQFF

size: few
J: TRBJ2-2
V: TRBV29-1
D: TRBD1
DNA: TGCAGCGTTGGCACAGGGGCGAACACCGGGGAGCTGTTTTTT
CDR3: CSVGTGANTGELFF

size: few
J: TRBJ1-2
V: TRBV9
D: NA
DNA: TGTGCCAGCAGCTTCTCTGGTACAGTTAACTATGGCGACACCTTC
CDR3: CASSFSGTVNYGDTF

size: NA
J: TRBJ2-7
V: TRBV7-3
D: NA
DNA: TGTGCCAGCAGCCCCCATCAGAGCTCCTACGAGCAGTACTTC
CDR3: CASSPHQSSYEQYF

size: NA
J: TRBJ2-3
V: TRBV7-9
D: TRBD1
DNA: TGTGCCAGCAGCCACAGGGGGCGCGCGGATACGCAGTATTTT
CDR3: CASSHRGRADTQYF

size: NA
J: TRBJ2-3
V: TRBV4-2
D: NA
DNA: TGTGCCAGCAGCCAAGATCCAATAGATACGCAGTATTTT
CDR3: CASSQDPIDTQYF

size: many
J: TRBJ1-4
V: TRBV28
D: TRBD1
DNA: TGTGCCAGCAGTTTATTAACAGGGGGCAATGAAAAACTGTTTTTT
CDR3: CASSLLTGGNEKLFF

size: NA
J: TRBJ2-5
V: TRBV6-5
D: TRBD2
DNA: TGTGCCAGCAGTTCGACTAGCGGGAGCGGGGAGACCCAGTACTTC
CDR3: CASSSTSGSGETQYF

size: NA
J: TRBJ2-7
V: TRBV6-5
D: TRBD1
DNA: TGTGCCAGCAGTTACACTCAAGGGACAGCCGAAACCTACGAGCAGTACTTC
CDR3: CASSYTQGTAETYEQYF

size: few
J: TRBJ1-2
V: TRBV5-1
D: NA
DNA: TGCGCCAGCAGGTTCGTGACGGACCGCTATGGCTACACCTTC
CDR3: CASRFVTDRYGYTF

size: NA
J: TRBJ2-5
V: TRBV5-1
D: NA
DNA: TGCGCCAGCAGCTTGGCCCAAGAGACCCAGTACTTC
CDR3: CASSLAQETQYF

size: many
J: TRBJ1-2
V: TRBV30
D: NA
DNA: TGTGCCTGGAGTGTACGACCGCGCTACACCTTC
CDR3: CAWSVRPRYTF

size: NA
J: TRBJ2-5
V: TRBV27
D: NA
DNA: TGTGCCAGCAGTTTATCCGCCACGTTGGAGACCCAGTACTTC
CDR3: CASSLSATLETQYF

size: few
J: TRBJ1-2
V: TRBV14
D: NA
DNA: TGTGCCAGCAGCCAAGACTTGTCCCGGGCGGGTGGCTACACCTTC
CDR3: CASSQDLSRAGGYTF